The 30 T cell receptor beta chains below come from one sample, sequenced in a study of neurological immune-mediated disorders. TCRdb independently ran MiXCR on the 5' RACE reads; one entry per CDR3 protein. The data hold over 35,000 distinct CDR3 sequences, with roughly 4.4% observed a single time. Sequencing was done on a sample of PBMCs. These receptors all stem from a woman aged 60 to 75 with multiple sclerosis.

This clonotype was seen a handful of times. J is TRBJ2-3 and V is TRBV7-2; D may be TRBD1 or TRBD2 (5 bases each). Deletions cut 5 bases from V and 9 bases from J, with 12 bases between. Germline V CDR1 and CDR2: SGHTA, FQGNSA. The CDR3 sequence is 12 residues long. This CDR3 is CASSRPRDTQYF. In nucleotides, the CDR3 is TGTGCCAGCAGCCGACCTAGGGACACGCAGTATTTT. The full variable domain, in which reference TRBV7-2 and TRBJ2-3 provide the parts outside the CDR3, is GAGVSQSPSNKVTEKGKDVELRCDPISGHTALYWYRQSLGQGLEFLIYFQGNSAPDKSGLPSDRFSAERTGGSVSTLTIQRTQQEDSAVYLCASSRPRDTQYFGPGTRLTVL.

The rearrangement links TRBV20-1 to TRBJ2-1; D not resolved. The germline CDR1 and CDR2 sequences are DFQATT and SNEGSKA (reference sequence). The CDR3 spans 14 residues. V was trimmed by 2 bases and J by 0 bases, leaving 8 bases between them. CDR3 loop: CSARSRSSYNEQFF. Written as DNA, the CDR3 is TGCAGTGCTAGATCCCGGAGCTCCTACAATGAGCAGTTCTTC.

At least ten counts were recorded for this clonotype. This chain connects TRBV20-1 to TRBJ2-7; 10 bases are a match to TRBD2. V lost 6 bases to trimming and J lost 3 bases; unmatched junction nucleotides: 8. CDR1 DFQATT and CDR2 SNEGSKA come from the germline V gene (reference sequence). This CDR3 comprises 14 residues. The CDR3 bases are TGCAGTGCCCTGGAGATAGCGGGGGGCTACGAGCAGTACTTC. Encoded protein: CSALEIAGGYEQYF.

There are many counts of this clonotype. This chain joins TRBV20-1 and TRBJ2-3; D may match TRBD1 or TRBD2 (5 bases each). Germline CDR1 reads DFQATT; CDR2 reads SNEGSKA (reference sequence). The CDR3 consists of 14 residues. V was pared by 3 bases and J by 2 bases, with 12 bases between. CDR3 protein: CSARGERVTDTQYF. The CDR3 region has the DNA TGCAGTGCTAGGGGGGAAAGGGTCACAGATACGCAGTATTTT.

This clonotype has ten or more counts. The chain recombines TRBV5-1 with TRBJ2-1, with D tentatively TRBD1 (5 bases). V was clipped by 4 bases and J by 4 bases, with 9 bases between them. Germline V CDR1 and CDR2: SGHRS, YFSETQ. The CDR3 spans 13 residues. In nucleotides, the CDR3 is TGCGCCAGCAGCCCAGACAGATACAATGAGCAGTTCTTC. This sequence encodes CASSPDRYNEQFF. Full variable domain (outside the CDR3, taken from reference TRBV5-1 and TRBJ2-1): KAGVTQTPRYLIKTRGQQVTLSCSPISGHRSVSWYQQTPGQGLQFLFEYFSETQRNKGNFPGRFSGRQFSNSRSEMNVSTLELGDSALYLCASSPDRYNEQFFGPGTRLTVL.

This clonotype has a count of ten or more. The chain links TRBV20-1 to TRBJ1-4, with 7 bases lining up with TRBD1. The ends lost 7 bases at V and 2 bases at J; junction bases unmatched: 4. CDR1 and CDR2 from the germline V gene are DFQATT and SNEGSKA (reference sequence). The length of the CDR3 is 13 residues. The CDR3: CSGKGQTNEKLFF. The CDR3 bases are TGCAGTGGCAAGGGACAGACTAATGAAAAACTGTTTTTT.

By sample share, this clonotype is medium-sized. The gene calls are TRBV20-1 and TRBJ2-3; D could derive from TRBD1 or TRBD2 (5 bases each). From germline, CDR1 is DFQATT and CDR2 SNEGSKA (reference sequence). CDR3 size: 14 residues. With 6 bases removed from V and 6 bases from J, the gap between germline ends came to 19 bases. The CDR3 is CSAPGPAPADTQYF. CDR3 DNA sequence: TGCAGTGCCCCGGGACCCGCCCCCGCTGATACGCAGTATTTT.

Many counts were recorded for this clonotype. The rearrangement links TRBV10-2 to TRBJ2-7; D unresolved. V was pared by 7 bases and J by 6 bases, with 16 bases between. The CDR3 length is 13 residues. CDR1 is WSHSY, CDR2 SAAADI, per germline. The CDR3 protein is CASTPTSESEQYF. CDR3 nucleotides: TGCGCCAGCACCCCGACTTCGGAATCCGAGCAGTACTTC.

In this sample, this clonotype turned up a few times. The V gene is TRBV28, the J gene TRBJ2-1; 10 bases are a match to TRBD1. CDR3 size: 15 residues. V lost 1 base to trimming and J lost 13 bases; unmatched junction nucleotides: 10. The germline gives CDR1 MDHEN, CDR2 SYDVKM. The DNA for the CDR3 is TGTGCCAGCAGTTTATATGACAGGGGGCAATTCCCCCAGTTCTTC. Its translation: CASSLYDRGQFPQFF.

This clonotype was picked up many times. The chain joins TRBV29-1 to TRBJ2-3; unclear D gene. The CDR3 runs to 11 residues. Per germline, CDR1 SQVTM and CDR2 ANQGSEA. V shed 2 bases and J shed 5 bases, with 5 bases lying between them. CDR3 loop: CSVEFGDTQYF. The DNA for the CDR3 is TGCAGCGTTGAATTTGGAGATACGCAGTATTTT.

In its sample, this clonotype was seen many times. The chain recombines TRBV20-1 with TRBJ2-3, with D unclear. Germline V gene sequence: CDR1 DFQATT, CDR2 SNEGSKA (reference sequence). V was trimmed by 5 bases and J by 5 bases, leaving 17 bases between them. The CDR3 length is 14 residues. CDR3 in amino acids: CSAAGPQTGDTQYF. For the CDR3, the DNA is TGCAGTGCTGCAGGCCCTCAAACGGGAGATACGCAGTATTTT.

This clonotype has ten or more counts. J is TRBJ2-5 and V is TRBV20-1; D is possibly TRBD2 (6 bases). V was shortened by 4 bases and J by 9 bases, with 15 bases between the two germline ends. The V gene's germline CDR1 is DFQATT and CDR2 SNEGSKA (reference sequence). The CDR3 is made up of 12 amino acids. As DNA, the CDR3 is TGCAGTGCTATATCTAGCGACTTGGCCCAGTACTTC. Its protein product is CSAISSDLAQYF.

At least ten counts were recorded for this clonotype. The V and J genes are TRBV20-1 and TRBJ2-3; tentatively, D is TRBD1 or TRBD2 (5 bases each). From germline, CDR1 is DFQATT and CDR2 SNEGSKA (reference sequence). The CDR3 loop spans 12 amino acids. Trimming pared 3 bases from V and 7 bases from J, leaving 11 bases between. CDR3 protein: CSARGPWYTQYF. CDR3 bases: TGCAGTGCTAGGGGACCTTGGTATACGCAGTATTTT.

This clonotype appeared a few times. The J gene is TRBJ1-1, the V gene TRBV7-2; tentatively, D is TRBD1 (6 bases). This CDR3 is built from 13 residues. The V end was cut by 3 bases, the J end by 6 bases, with 11 bases between. Germline V gives CDR1 SGHTA, CDR2 FQGNSA. DNA for the CDR3: TGTGCCAGCAGCTTCTCAGGGGTCGCTGAAGCTTTCTTT. Its protein product is CASSFSGVAEAFF.

The sample holds many counts of this clonotype. The DNA for the CDR3 is TGTGCCAGCAGCTTGCGGTCCGGGACAGGAGAGACCCAGTACTTC. It is translated as CASSLRSGTGETQYF. This rearrangement joins TRBV5-5 to TRBJ2-5, with TRBD1 identical over 8 bases. There are 15 residues in the CDR3. V trimming: 1 base; J trimming: 4 bases; junction bases outside the gene matches: 6. CDR1 is SGHKS, CDR2 YYEKEE, per germline (reference sequence).

In its sample, this clonotype was seen many times. The V and J genes are TRBV27 and TRBJ2-3; D is unresolved. The CDR3 totals 14 residues. Trimming removed 3 bases from V and 0 bases from J, with 7 bases in between. Germline-derived CDR1 and CDR2 are MNHEY and SMNVEV (reference sequence). CDR3 region: CASSFRSSTDTQYF. CDR3 sequence (DNA): TGTGCCAGCAGTTTCCGGTCTAGCACAGATACGCAGTATTTT.

This clonotype was seen more than once but under ten times. V is TRBV12-3 or TRBV12-4 and J is TRBJ1-1; the D gene is possibly TRBD1 (5 bases). The CDR3 extends over 14 amino acids. Trimming pared 4 bases from V and 1 base from J, leaving 10 bases between. The CDR3 protein is CASSWGLGNTEAFF. The DNA for the CDR3 is TGTGCCAGCAGTTGGGGACTGGGGAACACTGAAGCTTTCTTT.

This clonotype was seen many times. The rearrangement joins TRBV5-6 to TRBJ1-2; no clear D. Germline V CDR1 and CDR2: SGHDT, YYEEEE. This CDR3 has 13 amino acids. V was cut by 2 bases and J by 5 bases, with 10 bases left in between. The CDR3 region is CASSFGRGYGYTF. As DNA, the CDR3 is TGTGCCAGCAGCTTCGGAAGAGGGTATGGCTACACCTTC.

This clonotype was seen only a few times. The chain has TRBV10-3 and TRBJ1-4; tentative D call: TRBD1 (6 bases). V gave up 0 bases and J gave up 13 bases, with 12 bases separating them. The CDR3 loop spans 13 amino acids. In germline, CDR1 is ENHRY, CDR2 SYGVKD. CDR3 amino acids: CAISESQGKLLFF. The DNA for the CDR3 is TGTGCCATCAGTGAGTCGCAGGGGAAGTTACTGTTTTTT.

This clonotype was recorded a few times. V and J are TRBV7-2 and TRBJ2-5; 8 nucleotides agree with TRBD2. Germline V gives CDR1 SGHTA, CDR2 FQGNSA. Trimming took 2 bases from V and 4 from J; bases not matched to a gene: 6. This CDR3 has 15 residues. CDR3 loop: CASSLHGGAGETQYF. In DNA form, the CDR3 reads TGTGCCAGCAGCTTACACGGGGGGGCCGGAGAGACCCAGTACTTC.

Ten or more counts support this clonotype. The V call is TRBV29-1, the J call TRBJ1-2; D is unclear. The CDR3 is 14 amino acids. Germline V gives CDR1 SQVTM, CDR2 ANQGSEA. V gave up 7 bases and J gave up 2 bases, with 17 bases separating them. CDR3 sequence (DNA): TGCAGCGCCGGAGAACTTGACATCAACTATGGCTACACCTTC. Protein product: CSAGELDINYGYTF. The complete variable domain, with remaining parts taken from reference TRBV29-1 and TRBJ1-2, reads SAVISQKPSRDICQRGTSLTIQCQVDSQVTMMFWYRQQPGQSLTLIATANQGSEATYESGFVIDKFPISRPNLTFSTLTVSNMSPEDSSIYLCSAGELDINYGYTFGSGTRLTVV.

This clonotype counts as medium-sized (0.01 to 0.1%). This chain connects TRBV7-8 to TRBJ2-1; no firm D call. In germline, CDR1 is SGHVS, CDR2 FQNEAQ. The CDR3 length is 11 residues. Trimming removed 8 bases at V and 4 bases at J, with 6 bases between. The CDR3, as DNA: TGTGCCAGCGGCCCTTACAATGAGCAGTTCTTC. It translates to CASGPYNEQFF.

This clonotype was recorded many times. The chain couples TRBV12-3 or TRBV12-4 to TRBJ1-1; unclear D gene. With 2 bases removed from V and 11 bases from J, the gap between germline ends came to 12 bases. The CDR3 spans 12 residues. The DNA for the CDR3 is TGTGCCAGCAGTTTACGAAGAACGGCGGCTTTCTTT. Translation gives CASSLRRTAAFF.

This clonotype was recorded many times. This chain connects TRBV5-1 to TRBJ1-1; a possible D gene is TRBD1 (6 bases). This CDR3 region has 14 residues. Per the germline V gene, CDR1 is SGHRS and CDR2 is YFSETQ. Trimming left V 0 bases short and J 5 bases short, with 11 bases between. The CDR3 DNA reads TGCGCCAGCAGCTTGGCCGGGGACACTACTGAAGCTTTCTTT. As protein: CASSLAGDTTEAFF.

This clonotype came up many times. The rearrangement joins TRBV7-6 to TRBJ2-5; 10 bases are shared with TRBD2. CDR3 length equals 15 residues. V dropped 5 bases and J dropped 1; count of bases not matched to a gene: 4. Germline V gives CDR1 SGHVS, CDR2 FNYEAQ. The CDR3 here is CASSPRTSGQETQYF. The CDR3 region has the DNA TGTGCCAGCAGCCCCCGGACTAGCGGCCAAGAGACCCAGTACTTC.

This clonotype was seen a handful of times. This chain joins TRBV5-5 and TRBJ2-7; D remains unclear. This CDR3 has 11 residues. V dropped 0 bases and J dropped 4 bases, with 2 bases sitting between them. Germline V gives CDR1 SGHKS, CDR2 YYEKEE (reference sequence). The CDR3 spells CASSLEYEQYF. DNA of the CDR3: TGTGCCAGCAGCTTGGAATACGAGCAGTACTTC.

This chain links TRBV4-3 with TRBJ1-6; D remains unclear. The CDR3 contains 16 residues. Looked up from germline, CDR1 is LGHNA and CDR2 is YSLEER. The V end was cut by 0 bases, the J end by 6 bases, with 12 bases between. CDR3 in DNA: TGCGCCAGCAGCCAAGATCGCAGCAACCTTAATTCACCCCTCCACTTT. Its translation is CASSQDRSNLNSPLHF.

This clonotype has just a few counts. This rearrangement joins TRBV10-3 to TRBJ2-1; 8 positions agree with TRBD1. Trimming removed 3 bases from V and 6 bases from J; junction bases left unmatched: 7. This CDR3 is 15 amino acids long. Germline V lookup: CDR1 ENHRY, CDR2 SYGVKD. CDR3 sequence: CAISDGQGASNEQFF. In DNA form, the CDR3 reads TGTGCCATCAGTGATGGGCAGGGGGCGAGCAATGAGCAGTTCTTC.

This clonotype was found many times. The chain carries TRBV7-8 and TRBJ2-5; tentative D call: TRBD1 (6 bases). This CDR3 spans 14 amino acids. Deletions cut 5 bases from V and 0 bases from J, with 10 bases between. Per germline, CDR1 SGHVS and CDR2 FQNEAQ. CDR3 sequence reads: CASSNGQYQETQYF. The CDR3 DNA reads TGTGCCAGCAGCAATGGACAGTACCAAGAGACCCAGTACTTC.

Here the CDR3 DNA reads TGTGCCAGCAGCTTAGTAGGCCTCGCGAGCGAGCAGTACGTC. Its protein product is CASSLVGLASEQYV. This chain joins TRBV7-2 and TRBJ2-7; D is ambiguous. Looked up from germline, CDR1 is SGHTA and CDR2 is FQGNSA. Deletions cut 1 base from V and 6 bases from J, with 13 bases between. The CDR3 covers 14 residues.